This T cell receptor (beta chain) was identified during a study of neoadjuvant anti-PD-1 for oral cavity cancer. Across the study: Non-progressing patients received a fourth nivolumab dose near day 43, then surgery on days 50-56.

PBMCs were not maintained or expanded in culture before analysis. To note about this clone: What it recognizes is unknown.

Six replicates per PBMC sample, mostly from roughly 0.45 ug of genomic DNA. The method was immunoSEQ multiplex PCR; TCRdb's version includes in-frame clones alone and lacks a portion of them. Of about 72,000 clones listed, around four fifths are singletons. The study's findings and limits: Non-responders to neoadjuvant nivolumab had significantly more clonal PBMC T cells than responders.

The CDR3 spans 19 residues. Trimming removed 0 bases at V and 5 bases at J, with 23 bases between. CDR1 is SGHRS and CDR2 is YFSETQ in the germline V gene. The source was PBMCs, collected before nivolumab (anti-PD-1) treatment. The TCR was taken from a person between 35 and 79 years old with oral cavity squamous cell carcinoma. The V gene is TRBV5-1, the J gene TRBJ2-2; no clear D. CDR3 coding DNA: TGCGCCAGCAGCTTGGGCGTATTCACCACCATTAACACAACCGGGGAGCTGTTTTTT. Its translation is CASSLGVFTTINTTGELFF.